This T cell receptor beta chain was captured in a study of T cell responses to AZD1222 COVID-19 vaccine. The CDR3 is made up of 15 amino acids. Germline V gene lookup returns CDR1 MNHNY and CDR2 SVGAGI (reference sequence). J was trimmed by 4 bases and V by 1 base; bases with no gene match: 4. About this clone: Its specificity is unknown.

Regarding the study as a whole: There were vaccine-associated CD4 TCRs across spike, dominant at 160-218 and 743-854. A mostly white British donor set with more females was recruited, and clonal diversity was possibly underestimated. Nearly half of spike-specific TCRs reportedly target variant regions that are unmutated in the B.1.351 and B.1.1.7 variants.

Clones were read by immunoSEQ multiplex PCR, and TCRdb kept only the in-frame ones, dropping some. The sample contains around 180,000 clones, about 90% of which appear only once. Material: peripheral blood, obtained on day 0 of AZD1222 vaccination. This chain links TRBV6-6 with TRBJ1-2; 9 positions agree with TRBD1. This clonotype was obtained from an adult in good health. The CDR3 sequence is CASSYWDRDFYGYTF. The CDR3 coding sequence is TGTGCCAGCAGTTACTGGGACAGGGATTTCTATGGCTACACCTTC.